The rows below give T cell receptor beta chains drawn from one sample of a study of glioma-infiltrating T cells after dendritic cell vaccination. Assay used: immunoSEQ multiplex PCR; TCRdb lists only in-frame clones, some missing. Counted here are about 92,000 clones, approximately 84% occurring once; the ten biggest clones make up 15% to 18%. Source: blood, taken before dendritic cell vaccination. These receptors all stem from a human donor with glioblastoma. The CDR3 runs from the conserved cysteine through the conserved F or W. Each record gives: V gene, clone size, J gene, D gene, CDR3 protein, CDR3 DNA. The D gene is left open where the match is weak. Not all rows give a size; the values are once, few, many and, for expanded clones, a class.

TRBV13	-	TRBJ2-7	TRBD1	CASSQKGTGGSEQYF	TGTGCCAGCAGCCAAAAAGGGACAGGGGGGTCCGAGCAGTACTTC
TRBV18	-	TRBJ2-3	TRBD2	CASSPTSGKSPDTQYF	TGTGCCAGCTCTCCGACTAGCGGGAAGTCCCCAGATACGCAGTATTTT
TRBV19	-	TRBJ1-2	-	CASKPIGGDSGYTF	TGTGCCAGTAAACCCATTGGCGGCGATAGTGGCTACACCTTC
TRBV11-3	-	TRBJ2-1	-	CASSFRRGGSDEQFF	TGTGCCAGCAGCTTTAGGAGGGGTGGGTCGGATGAGCAGTTCTTC
TRBV28	-	TRBJ2-7	-	CASSHETTATYEQYF	TGTGCCAGCAGCCACGAGACGACAGCTACCTACGAGCAGTACTTC
TRBV27	-	TRBJ2-7	TRBD2	CASSFRSGSAYEQYF	TGTGCCAGCAGTTTCCGAAGCGGGAGTGCCTACGAGCAGTACTTC
TRBV7-9	-	TRBJ2-7	TRBD2	CASRKAGTSGIYEQYF	TGTGCCAGCAGGAAAGCCGGGACTAGCGGAATCTACGAGCAGTACTTC
TRBV6-5	-	TRBJ1-1	TRBD1	CASSTQGGRTEAFF	TGTGCCAGCAGTACGCAGGGGGGTCGGACTGAAGCTTTCTTT
TRBV4-1	-	TRBJ2-7	-	CASSQDEANYEQYF	TGCGCCAGCAGCCAAGATGAGGCCAATTACGAGCAGTACTTC
TRBV27	-	TRBJ2-2	-	CASSISLSTAWELFF	TGTGCCAGCAGTATCAGCCTCTCGACAGCGTGGGAGCTGTTTTTT
TRBV4-1	once	TRBJ2-7	-	CASSQGGGGRGEQYF	TGCGCCAGCAGCCAAGGCGGAGGGGGCAGGGGGGAGCAGTACTTC
TRBV30	-	TRBJ2-3	TRBD2	CAWSVSRTSGSSTDTQYF	TGTGCCTGGAGTGTCTCCCGCACTAGCGGGTCTAGCACAGATACGCAGTATTTT
TRBV25-1	-	TRBJ2-7	TRBD1	CASSERIVGTGSYEQYF	TGTGCCAGCAGTGAACGTATAGTAGGGACAGGGTCCTACGAGCAGTACTTC
TRBV7-9	-	TRBJ2-2	-	CASSKGGTTGELFF	TGTGCCAGCAGCAAAGGCGGGACGACCGGGGAGCTGTTTTTT
TRBV28	-	TRBJ2-7	-	CASRLQGHEQYF	TGTGCCAGCAGACTACAGGGCCACGAGCAGTACTTC
TRBV16	-	TRBJ2-3	-	CASSQRGYTDTQYF	TGTGCCAGCAGCCAAAGGGGTTACACAGATACGCAGTATTTT
TRBV19	few	TRBJ1-3	-	CASRSLGRDFSGNTIYF	TGTGCCAGTAGGAGTCTTGGCCGGGATTTCTCTGGAAACACCATATATTTT
TRBV4-1	-	TRBJ2-3	-	CASSQDQGFSDTQYF	TGCGCCAGCAGCCAAGATCAGGGTTTTTCAGATACGCAGTATTTT
TRBV9	once	TRBJ2-7	-	CASSGASGYEQYF	TGTGCCAGCAGCGGGGCATCTGGGTACGAGCAGTACTTC
TRBV7-2	-	TRBJ2-4	-	CASSSRGGESIQYF	TGTGCCAGCAGCTCTAGAGGGGGGGAGAGCATTCAGTACTTC
TRBV7-7	-	TRBJ2-2	-	CASAPDTGELFF	TGTGCCTCCGCCCCGGACACCGGGGAGCTGTTTTTT
TRBV15	-	TRBJ2-7	TRBD2	CATSRAREAYEQYF	TGTGCCACCAGCAGAGCCCGGGAGGCCTACGAGCAGTACTTC
TRBV15	-	TRBJ1-2	TRBD1	CATSRDRGFNYGYTF	TGTGCCACCAGCCGGGACAGGGGTTTTAACTATGGCTACACCTTC
TRBV5-6	-	TRBJ1-4	-	CASSLRREKLFF	TGTGCCAGCAGCTTGCGCCGGGAAAAACTGTTTTTT
TRBV6-5	-	TRBJ2-2	-	CASSYLNTGELFF	TGTGCCAGCAGTTACCTGAACACCGGGGAGCTGTTTTTT
TRBV28	-	TRBJ2-7	TRBD2	CASSSPGLAGASSYEQYF	TGTGCCAGCAGTTCACCGGGACTAGCGGGAGCTAGCTCCTACGAGCAGTACTTC
TRBV2	-	TRBJ1-5	TRBD1	CASSRQGHQPQHF	TGTGCCAGCAGTAGACAGGGCCATCAGCCCCAGCATTTT
TRBV2	-	TRBJ2-7	TRBD2	CASSEASGGYEQYF	TGTGCCAGCAGTGAAGCTAGCGGGGGCTACGAGCAGTACTTC
TRBV28	once	TRBJ1-2	TRBD1	CASSPGQGMVYGYTF	TGTGCCAGCAGTCCAGGACAGGGTATGGTATATGGCTACACCTTC
TRBV10-3	few	TRBJ2-7	TRBD2	CAISEGLVPYEQYF	TGTGCCATCAGTGAGGGACTAGTCCCCTACGAGCAGTACTTC
TRBV5-4	-	TRBJ1-2	-	CASSPGAPSDYGYTF	TGTGCCAGCAGCCCAGGGGCCCCAAGTGACTATGGCTACACCTTC
TRBV18	-	TRBJ2-3	TRBD1	CASSPQGQGADTQYF	TGTGCCAGCTCACCACAAGGACAGGGGGCAGATACGCAGTATTTT
TRBV5-1	few	TRBJ2-1	TRBD2	CASSLATSGGSYNEQFF	TGCGCCAGCAGCTTGGCGACTAGCGGGGGCTCTTACAATGAGCAGTTCTTC
TRBV11-3	-	TRBJ2-7	-	CASSLGQPGFYEQYF	TGTGCCAGCAGCTTAGGACAACCGGGGTTCTACGAGCAGTACTTC
TRBV5-4	few	TRBJ1-2	-	CASSQTGIYGYTF	TGTGCCAGCAGCCAGACAGGCATCTATGGCTACACCTTC
TRBV6-1	-	TRBJ2-7	-	CASSERLGRSYEQYF	TGTGCCAGCAGTGAAAGGCTGGGCCGATCCTACGAGCAGTACTTC
TRBV4-3	once	TRBJ2-3	TRBD1	CASSLLRDRSTDTQYF	TGCGCCAGCAGCCTTCTCCGGGACAGATCCACAGATACGCAGTATTTT